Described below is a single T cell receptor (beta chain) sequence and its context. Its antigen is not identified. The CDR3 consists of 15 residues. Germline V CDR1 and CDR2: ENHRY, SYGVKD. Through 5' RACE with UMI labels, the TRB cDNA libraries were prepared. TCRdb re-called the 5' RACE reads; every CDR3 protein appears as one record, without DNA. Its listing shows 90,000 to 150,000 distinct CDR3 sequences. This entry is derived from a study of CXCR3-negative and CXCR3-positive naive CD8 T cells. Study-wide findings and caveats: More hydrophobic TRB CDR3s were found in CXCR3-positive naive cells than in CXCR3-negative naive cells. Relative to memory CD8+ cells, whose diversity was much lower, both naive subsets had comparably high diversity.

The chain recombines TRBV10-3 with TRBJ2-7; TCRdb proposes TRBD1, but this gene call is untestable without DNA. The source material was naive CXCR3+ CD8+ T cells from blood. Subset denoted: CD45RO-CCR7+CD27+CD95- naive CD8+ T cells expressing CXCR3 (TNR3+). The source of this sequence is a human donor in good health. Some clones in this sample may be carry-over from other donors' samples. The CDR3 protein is CAISEGLPGQYEQYF.